Each of the 13 T cell receptor beta chains below was sequenced from the same sample in a study of T cell responses to AZD1222 COVID-19 vaccine. Measured with immunoSEQ multiplex PCR; TCRdb has only the in-frame clones, and not every one. The sample lists tens of thousands of clones, 90% occurring once. The material was peripheral blood, obtained 28 days after the second AZD1222 dose. The origin of the receptors is an adult who received the AZD1222 COVID-19 vaccine.

V is TRBV9 and J is TRBJ2-5; 8 bases align to TRBD1. CDR1 is SGDLS, CDR2 YYNGEE, per germline. This CDR3 contains 14 residues. The V gene end was trimmed by 2 bases and the J gene end by 3 bases; junction bases not matched to a gene: 3. Here the CDR3 reads CASSVGQGKETQYF. CDR3 DNA sequence: TGTGCCAGCAGCGTCGGACAGGGAAAAGAGACCCAGTACTTC.

The sample holds one count of this clone. The rearrangement joins TRBV19 to TRBJ2-3; 7 bases are a match to TRBD2. V shed 6 bases, J shed 0 bases, and the junction held 3 bases outside the gene matches. This CDR3 has 14 residues. Germline V lookup: CDR1 LNHDA, CDR2 SQIVND (reference sequence). The CDR3 protein is CASSQRGSTDTQYF. CDR3 nucleotide sequence: TGTGCCAGTAGCCAGCGGGGTAGCACAGATACGCAGTATTTT.

The chain employs TRBV7-9 and TRBJ2-2; TRBD1 matches at 7 bases. CDR3 length: 13 residues. V dropped 8 bases and J dropped 7; count of bases not matched to a gene: 7. Germline V CDR1 and CDR2: SEHNR, FQNEAQ (reference sequence). The CDR3 DNA reads TGTGCCAGCGAAAGGGGGCTTGGCGGGGAGCTGTTTTTT. Translation gives CASERGLGGELFF.

The chain couples TRBV7-2 to TRBJ2-3; 11 nucleotides agree with TRBD2. This CDR3 region has 15 residues. V gave up 5 bases and J gave up 1 base; unmatched junction bases: 2. CDR1 is SGHTA and CDR2 is FQGNSA in the germline V gene. CDR3: CASSTSGGRTDTQYF. CDR3 coding DNA: TGTGCCAGCAGCACTAGCGGGGGCCGCACAGATACGCAGTATTTT.

V is TRBV28 and J is TRBJ1-1, with D perhaps TRBD1 (6 bases). This CDR3 contains 12 residues. Germline V gene sequence: CDR1 MDHEN, CDR2 SYDVKM. Trimming shortened V by 5 bases and J by 8 bases, and 12 bases separated the two germline ends. The CDR3 spells CASSLPGAEAFF. In DNA form, the CDR3 reads TGTGCCAGCAGTCTCCCAGGGGCCGAAGCTTTCTTT.

The chain joins TRBV7-3 to TRBJ1-6, with 8 bases that match TRBD1. Germline CDR1 SGHTA, CDR2 FQGTGA. V lost 0 bases, J lost 6 bases, and 7 bases stayed unmatched. CDR3 length: 17 residues. The CDR3 loop is CASSLTVGRGLNSPLHF. Written as DNA, the CDR3 is TGTGCCAGCAGCTTAACGGTAGGCAGGGGGCTTAATTCACCCCTCCACTTT.

J is TRBJ1-4 and V is TRBV4-3; 8 bases match TRBD1. Germline CDR1 LGHNA, CDR2 YSLEER. The CDR3 consists of 16 residues. With 1 base clipped from V and 2 bases from J, the junction kept 3 bases outside the gene matches. The CDR3, as DNA: TGCGCCAGCAGCCAAGGGACAGGGATGACTAATGAAAAACTGTTTTTT. Protein: CASSQGTGMTNEKLFF.

The chain is built from TRBV7-6 and TRBJ1-1, with unresolved D. With 1 base removed from V and 3 bases from J, the gap between germline ends came to 18 bases. This CDR3 comprises 17 residues. Germline V gives CDR1 SGHVS, CDR2 FNYEAQ. CDR3 protein: CASSLVSGVGVYTEAFF. CDR3 DNA sequence: TGTGCCAGCAGCTTAGTAAGTGGAGTAGGTGTGTACACTGAAGCTTTCTTT.

This chain connects TRBV19 to TRBJ2-1; 11 bases align to TRBD2. Per the germline V gene, CDR1 is LNHDA and CDR2 is SQIVND (reference sequence). Trimming cost V 10 bases and J 6 bases; bases outside gene matches: 8. CDR3 length: 14 residues. The chain's CDR3 is CATATSGGFNEQFF. CDR3 nucleotide sequence: TGTGCCACAGCCACTAGCGGGGGTTTCAATGAGCAGTTCTTC.

The chain uses TRBV5-1 and TRBJ2-1, with D possibly TRBD1 on 7 matching bases. The CDR3 is 17 residues long. Trimming took 3 bases from V and 3 from J, leaving 19 bases between them. Germline CDR1 reads SGHRS; CDR2 reads YFSETQ. In DNA form, the CDR3 reads TGCGCCAGCAGCTCCCAGGGGGGATACTGGAACTACAATGAGCAGTTCTTC. Amino acid sequence: CASSSQGGYWNYNEQFF. Filled out from reference TRBV5-1 and TRBJ2-1, the complete variable domain reads KAGVTQTPRYLIKTRGQQVTLSCSPISGHRSVSWYQQTPGQGLQFLFEYFSETQRNKGNFPGRFSGRQFSNSRSEMNVSTLELGDSALYLCASSSQGGYWNYNEQFFGPGTRLTVL.

The chain has TRBV5-4 and TRBJ1-6; perhaps TRBD1 as D (5 bases). This CDR3 is built from 14 residues. V lost 5 bases and J 8 bases, leaving 14 bases between the germline ends. The germline CDR1 and CDR2 sequences are SGHNT and YYREEE (reference sequence). CDR3 coding DNA: TGTGCCAGCAGGATTCAGGGTATTGATTCACCCCTCCACTTT. Protein: CASRIQGIDSPLHF.

This rearrangement joins TRBV6-2 or TRBV6-3 to TRBJ2-7; D call uncertain. Germline-derived CDR1 and CDR2 are MNHEY and SVGEGT. The CDR3 extends over 15 amino acids. V lost 0 bases and J 3 bases, leaving 12 bases between the germline ends. The CDR3 coding sequence is TGTGCCAGCAGTTACTCGAAGCGAACAGACTACGAGCAGTACTTC. The encoded protein is CASSYSKRTDYEQYF.

The chain is built from TRBV3-1 (or the pseudogene TRBV3-2) and TRBJ1-6; TRBD1 is a possible D gene (6 bases). The V gene lost 0 bases and the J gene lost 7 bases, with 10 bases spanning the gap. Germline CDR1 LGHDT, CDR2 YNNKEL (reference sequence). The CDR3 is 15 residues long. CDR3 in DNA: TGTGCCAGCAGCCAAGATATCAGGGGCAATTCACCCCTCCACTTT. Encoded protein: CASSQDIRGNSPLHF.